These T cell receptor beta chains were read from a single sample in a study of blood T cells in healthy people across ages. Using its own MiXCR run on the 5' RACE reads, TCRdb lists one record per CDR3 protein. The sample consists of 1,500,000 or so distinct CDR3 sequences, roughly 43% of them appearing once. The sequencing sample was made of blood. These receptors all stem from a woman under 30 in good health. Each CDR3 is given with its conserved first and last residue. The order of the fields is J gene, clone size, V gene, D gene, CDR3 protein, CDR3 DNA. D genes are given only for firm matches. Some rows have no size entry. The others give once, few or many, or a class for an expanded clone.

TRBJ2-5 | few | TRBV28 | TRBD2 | CASSPHTSGQETQYF | TGTGCCAGCAGTCCCCATACTAGCGGCCAAGAGACCCAGTACTTC
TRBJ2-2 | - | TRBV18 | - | CASSPRQVDTGELFF | TGTGCCAGCTCACCACGACAGGTTGACACCGGGGAGCTGTTTTTT
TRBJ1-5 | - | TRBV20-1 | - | CSAKVRNSNQPQHF | TGCAGTGCTAAAGTCCGGAATAGCAATCAGCCCCAGCATTTT
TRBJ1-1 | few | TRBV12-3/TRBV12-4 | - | CASSPLGEGTEAFF | TGTGCCAGCAGCCCGTTGGGGGAGGGAACTGAAGCTTTCTTT
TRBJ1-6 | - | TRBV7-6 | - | CASSLVPVGTYNSPLHF | TGTGCCAGCAGCTTAGTTCCCGTCGGTACCTATAATTCACCCCTCCACTTT
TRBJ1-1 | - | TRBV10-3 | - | CAISVGGTNTEAFF | TGTGCCATCAGTGTCGGGGGGACAAACACTGAAGCTTTCTTT
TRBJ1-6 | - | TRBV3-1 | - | CANNHWNSPLHF | TGTGCCAACAACCATTGGAATTCACCCCTCCACTTT
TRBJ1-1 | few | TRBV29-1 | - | CSVGPEGTEAFF | TGCAGCGTGGGTCCCGAGGGGACTGAAGCTTTCTTT
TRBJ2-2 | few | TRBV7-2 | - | CASKKGSENTGELFF | TGTGCCAGCAAAAAGGGCAGTGAGAACACCGGGGAGCTGTTTTTT
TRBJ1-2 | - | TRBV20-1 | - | CSARDRRANYGYTF | TGCAGTGCTAGAGATAGGAGGGCTAACTATGGCTACACCTTC
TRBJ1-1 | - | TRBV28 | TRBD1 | CASSSPYRGRPEAFF | TGTGCCAGCAGTTCCCCCTACAGGGGGCGGCCTGAAGCTTTCTTT
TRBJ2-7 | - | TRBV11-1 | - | CARGGNVSYEQYF | TGTGCCAGGGGTGGAAATGTCTCCTACGAGCAGTACTTC
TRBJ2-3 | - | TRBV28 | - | CASSQIVLISDTQYF | TGTGCCAGCAGCCAAATAGTCCTGATCTCAGATACGCAGTATTTT
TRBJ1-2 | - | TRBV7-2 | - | CASSRKYGYTF | TGTGCCAGCAGCCGCAAGTATGGCTACACCTTC
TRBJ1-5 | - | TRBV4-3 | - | CASSQESGGPRPQHF | TGCGCCAGCAGCCAAGAGAGTGGGGGCCCCAGGCCCCAGCATTTT
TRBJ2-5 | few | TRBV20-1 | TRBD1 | CSARDRGNSETQYF | TGCAGTGCTAGAGACAGGGGGAATTCTGAGACCCAGTACTTC
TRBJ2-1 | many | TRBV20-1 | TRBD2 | CSAKLAGSYNEQFF | TGCAGTGCAAAACTAGCGGGAAGCTACAATGAGCAGTTCTTC
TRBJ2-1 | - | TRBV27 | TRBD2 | CASRSGTSGANEQFF | TGTGCCAGCAGATCTGGGACTAGCGGGGCCAATGAGCAGTTCTTC
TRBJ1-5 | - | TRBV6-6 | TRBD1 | CASSPGQGEFSNQPQHF | TGTGCCAGCAGTCCCGGACAGGGGGAGTTTAGCAATCAGCCCCAGCATTTT
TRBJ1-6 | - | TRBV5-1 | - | CASSLTVRDSPLHF | TGCGCCAGCAGCTTGACGGTGAGAGATTCACCCCTCCACTTT
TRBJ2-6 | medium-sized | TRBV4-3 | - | CASSQDSSSGANVLTF | TGCGCCAGCAGCCAAGATAGCAGCTCTGGGGCCAACGTCCTGACTTTC
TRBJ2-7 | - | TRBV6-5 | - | CASWGQNNNEQYF | TGTGCCAGTTGGGGGCAAAACAACAATGAGCAGTACTTC
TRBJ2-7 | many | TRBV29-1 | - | CSVRYLEGGHEQYF | TGCAGCGTTAGGTACCTGGAGGGAGGACACGAGCAGTACTTC
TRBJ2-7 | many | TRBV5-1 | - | CASSSTISYEQYF | TGCGCCAGCAGCTCGACCATCTCCTACGAGCAGTACTTC
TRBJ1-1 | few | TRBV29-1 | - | CSVESAAAFF | TGCAGCGTTGAATCGGCTGCGGCTTTCTTT
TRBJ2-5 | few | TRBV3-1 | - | CASSQDQSFQETQYF | TGTGCCAGCAGCCAAGATCAAAGTTTCCAAGAGACCCAGTACTTC
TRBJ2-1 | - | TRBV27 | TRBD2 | CASSLEAGGGDEQFF | TGTGCCAGCAGTTTAGAAGCGGGAGGTGGCGATGAGCAGTTCTTC
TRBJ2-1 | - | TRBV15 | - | CATSRSTGYNEQFF | TGTGCCACCAGCCGGTCGACTGGATACAATGAGCAGTTCTTC
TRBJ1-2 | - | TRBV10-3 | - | CAISESKKETHGYTF | TGTGCCATCAGTGAGTCTAAGAAAGAAACCCATGGCTACACCTTC
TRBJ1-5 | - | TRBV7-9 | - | CASSLGIADDQPQHF | TGTGCCAGCAGCTTAGGGATAGCAGACGATCAGCCCCAGCATTTT
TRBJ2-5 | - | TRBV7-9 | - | CASSLYPGLEAQYF | TGTGCCAGCAGCCTATATCCAGGATTGGAGGCCCAGTACTTC
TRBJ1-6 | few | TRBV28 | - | CASSFRQEKSFPLHF | TGTGCCAGCAGTTTTCGACAGGAAAAATCGTTCCCCCTCCACTTT
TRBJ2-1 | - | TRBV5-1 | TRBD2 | CASSPTSGVSEQFF | TGCGCCAGCAGCCCAACTAGCGGCGTGAGTGAGCAGTTCTTC
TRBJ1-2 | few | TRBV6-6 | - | CASSYSWWGVYGYTF | TGTGCCAGCAGTTACTCGTGGTGGGGGGTTTATGGCTACACCTTC
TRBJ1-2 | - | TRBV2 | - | CASSGGRPNYGYTF | TGTGCCAGCAGTGGGGGCAGACCGAACTATGGCTACACCTTC
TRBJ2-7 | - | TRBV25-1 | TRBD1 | CASAGGPPFYEQYF | TGTGCCAGCGCAGGGGGCCCCCCTTTTTACGAGCAGTACTTC
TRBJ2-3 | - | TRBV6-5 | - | CASSPRPSADTQYF | TGTGCCAGCAGCCCGAGGCCTAGTGCAGATACGCAGTATTTT
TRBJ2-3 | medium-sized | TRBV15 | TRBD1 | CATSRAAGQGADTQYF | TGTGCCACCAGCAGAGCTGCGGGACAGGGAGCAGATACGCAGTATTTT
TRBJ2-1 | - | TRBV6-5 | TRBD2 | CASSWLAGGSYNEQFF | TGTGCCAGCAGTTGGCTAGCGGGAGGGTCGTACAATGAGCAGTTCTTC
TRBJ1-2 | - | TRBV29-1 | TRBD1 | CSVDPGQGYYGYTF | TGCAGCGTTGATCCGGGACAGGGATACTATGGCTACACCTTC
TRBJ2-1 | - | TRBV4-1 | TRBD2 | CASSQEVPTSVRDNEQFF | TGCGCCAGCAGCCAAGAAGTCCCAACTAGCGTGAGGGACAATGAGCAGTTCTTC
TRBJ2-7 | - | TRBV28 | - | CASSPPRGLYEQYF | TGTGCCAGCAGTCCACCCAGGGGACTGTACGAGCAGTACTTC